These 23 T cell receptor beta chains came from one sample sequenced in a study of blood T cell repertoires in COVID-19. Assay: immunoSEQ multiplex PCR; the TCRdb copy retains only in-frame clones and omits some. In the table there are under 150,000 clones, roughly nine tenths of which are singletons. Material: peripheral blood. These receptors were taken from a woman aged 55-70 years with active COVID-19.

This chain joins TRBV28 and TRBJ1-5, with TRBD1 identical over 9 bases. V was pared by 6 bases and J by 2 bases, with 8 bases of the junction left unmatched. This CDR3 is 16 amino acids long. Germline assignment: CDR1 MDHEN and CDR2 SYDVKM. DNA of the CDR3: TGTGCCAGCAGGAAACAGGGGGCATCGGGCAATCAGCCCCAGCATTTT. Residues: CASRKQGASGNQPQHF.

This CDR3 reads CASSLGTASDEKLFF. Here the CDR3 DNA reads TGTGCCAGCAGCTTAGGGACAGCCTCGGATGAAAAACTGTTTTTT. This sequence joins TRBV7-2 and TRBJ1-4, with D possibly matching TRBD1 (6 bases). This CDR3 has 15 residues. Germline assignment: CDR1 SGHTA and CDR2 FQGNSA. Trimming stripped 1 base from V and 6 bases from J, with 12 bases between.

V usage is TRBV7-2 and J usage is TRBJ2-6, with D possibly TRBD1 on 6 matching bases. Germline V gives CDR1 SGHTA, CDR2 FQGNSA. The CDR3 spans 15 residues. Trimming cost V 5 bases and J 0 bases, with 8 bases left between them. The CDR3 region is CASSIQGSGANVLTF. CDR3 DNA: TGTGCCAGCAGCATACAGGGCTCTGGGGCCAACGTCCTGACTTTC.

The chain uses TRBV3-1 (or the pseudogene TRBV3-2) and TRBJ1-1; TRBD1 agrees at 8 bases. This CDR3 contains 18 residues. Trimming at V came to 4 bases and at J to 0 bases, leaving 13 bases not matched to a gene. Germline assignment: CDR1 LGHDT and CDR2 YNNKEL (reference sequence). Here the CDR3 DNA reads TGTGCCAGCAGCCCCCTCTGGACAGGGAGGATAATGAACACTGAAGCTTTCTTT. Encoded protein: CASSPLWTGRIMNTEAFF.

The chain has TRBV5-4 and TRBJ1-1, with a possible D match to TRBD1 (6 bases). Trimming took off 0 bases at V and 1 base at J, with 13 bases between the two ends. This CDR3 is built from 16 residues. Germline V gene sequence: CDR1 SGHNT, CDR2 YYREEE (reference sequence). The CDR3, as DNA: TGTGCCAGCAGCTTGGGATGGACAGCCCCGAACACTGAAGCTTTCTTT. Its protein product is CASSLGWTAPNTEAFF.

The chain recombines TRBV7-4 with TRBJ2-3; 12 positions match TRBD2. The CDR3 has 18 residues. V lost 2 bases to trimming and J lost 4 bases; unmatched junction nucleotides: 10. Germline CDR1 and CDR2: SGHVT and SQSDAQ. The CDR3 protein is CASSLISTSGRTPDTQYF. The CDR3 region has the DNA TGTGCCAGCAGCTTAATAAGTACTAGCGGGAGGACCCCAGATACGCAGTATTTT.

In the case of this clone: Germline and junction disagree at one end, which may indicate a read error. This chain joins TRBV2 and TRBJ2-3; D possibly corresponds to TRBD2 (6 bases). CDR1 is SNHLY, CDR2 FYNNEI, per germline. The CDR3 sequence is 13 residues long. CDR3 in amino acids: CASSEARRDKQYF. Here the CDR3 DNA reads TGTGCCAGCAGTGAAGCGCGGCGGGATAAGCAGTATTTT.

This chain links TRBV3-1 (or the pseudogene TRBV3-2) with TRBJ1-2; D unresolved. Germline V gives CDR1 LGHDT, CDR2 YNNKEL (reference sequence). Trimming left V 1 base short and J 4 bases short, with 4 bases between. The length of the CDR3 is 12 residues. CDR3 bases: TGTGCCAGCAGCCAAGTCAGCTATGGCTACACCTTC. Translated, it gives CASSQVSYGYTF.

This chain links TRBV7-3 with TRBJ2-2; no clear D. V shed 5 bases and J shed 0 bases, with 7 bases lying between them. Germline V CDR1 and CDR2: SGHTA, FQGTGA. This CDR3 spans 14 amino acids. CDR3 bases: TGTGCCAGCAGCCTCGGGTCGAACACCGGGGAGCTGTTTTTT. Its protein product is CASSLGSNTGELFF.

The chain couples TRBV27 to TRBJ2-1; 10 bases are shared with TRBD2. CDR1 is MNHEY, CDR2 SMNVEV, per germline (reference sequence). The CDR3 totals 16 residues. J lost 10 bases, V lost 6 bases, and 15 bases had no gene match. Written as DNA, the CDR3 is TGTGCCAGCAGCAGACCCGGGATAGCGGGAGGAGGGGAGCAGTTCTTC. It translates to CASSRPGIAGGGEQFF.

As to this clone: The sample carries other DNA sequences with the same CDR3. This chain uses TRBV7-8 with TRBJ2-5; TRBD2 agrees at 9 bases. Germline lookup yields CDR1 SGHVS and CDR2 FQNEAQ. The CDR3 runs to 16 residues. Trimming removed 5 bases from V and 4 bases from J; junction bases left unmatched: 11. DNA for the CDR3: TGTGCCAGCAGCGGACACGGCGGGAGGGTAGGAGAGACCCAGTACTTC. Its protein product is CASSGHGGRVGETQYF.

With respect to this clone: Sequence at one end of the junction differs from germline and may be a read error. J is TRBJ1-2 and V is TRBV7-9, with 9 nucleotides matching TRBD1. The CDR3 is 12 residues long. Germline V gene data show CDR1 as SEHNR and CDR2 as FQNEAQ (reference sequence). The CDR3 nucleotides read TGTGCCAGCAGCTTAGGGGACAGGGTGAAAGACTTC. Translated: CASSLGDRVKDF. Full variable domain (rest looked up from reference TRBV7-9 and TRBJ1-2): DTGVSQNPRHKITKRGQNVTFRCDPISEHNRLYWYRQTLGQGPEFLTYFQNEAQLEKSRLLSDRFSAERPKGSFSTLEIQRTEQGDSAMYLCASSLGDRVKDFGSGTRLTVV.

The chain links TRBV14 to TRBJ1-1; 7 nucleotides agree with TRBD1. The V gene end was trimmed by 2 bases and the J gene end by 12 bases; junction bases not matched to a gene: 9. CDR1 and CDR2 from the germline V gene are SGHDN and FVKESK. The CDR3 is 13 amino acids. The CDR3: CASSQFNRGLTFF. The CDR3 bases are TGTGCCAGCAGCCAATTCAACAGGGGTTTGACTTTCTTT.

This clone was recorded only once. This chain links TRBV2 with TRBJ2-7; a weak D match, TRBD2 (5 bases). CDR1 is SNHLY and CDR2 is FYNNEI in the germline V gene. The V gene lost 4 bases and the J gene lost 0 bases, with 13 bases spanning the gap. This CDR3 is 15 amino acids long. CDR3 region: CASSGGLQSSYEQYF. The CDR3 nucleotides are TGTGCCAGCAGTGGAGGACTCCAGAGCTCCTACGAGCAGTACTTC.

The chain couples TRBV6-2 or TRBV6-3 to TRBJ2-1; D is possibly TRBD1 (6 bases). Germline CDR1 MNHEY, CDR2 SVGEGT. The CDR3 is 15 residues long. Trimming took 2 bases from V and 9 from J, leaving 17 bases between them. The CDR3 DNA reads TGTGCCAGCAGTTACATTCCCGGGACAAGGTTTGAGCAGTTCTTC. This sequence encodes CASSYIPGTRFEQFF.

The genes are TRBV19 and TRBJ1-2; 12 bases fit TRBD1. The ends lost 8 bases at V and 8 bases at J; junction bases unmatched: 9. The V gene's germline CDR1 is LNHDA and CDR2 SQIVND (reference sequence). CDR3 length: 14 residues. DNA of the CDR3: TGTGCCAGTGCCTCGGGACAGGGGGCCTGGGGCTACACCTTC. Translation: CASASGQGAWGYTF.

The V and J genes are TRBV3-1 (or the pseudogene TRBV3-2) and TRBJ2-3; TRBD1 might be the D (5 bases). The CDR3 extends over 16 amino acids. V was cut by 2 bases and J by 0 bases, with 12 bases left in between. The V gene's germline CDR1 is LGHDT and CDR2 YNNKEL (reference sequence). The chain's CDR3 is CASSQLGPVSTDTQYF. As DNA, the CDR3 is TGTGCCAGCAGCCAACTGGGGCCAGTTAGCACAGATACGCAGTATTTT.

The V and J genes are TRBV3-1 (or the pseudogene TRBV3-2) and TRBJ2-3; TRBD2 matches 13 bases. The CDR3 has 16 residues. The V gene's germline CDR1 is LGHDT and CDR2 YNNKEL (reference sequence). The V and J ends lost 7 bases and 0 bases, in that order; junction bases with no gene match: 4. CDR3 DNA: TGTGCCAGCACTCGACTAGCGGGAGGTAGCACAGATACGCAGTATTTT. It translates to CASTRLAGGSTDTQYF.

This clone appeared once. This rearrangement joins TRBV6-5 to TRBJ1-1, with D tentatively TRBD1 (6 bases). Trimming pared 2 bases from V and 4 bases from J, leaving 8 bases between. This CDR3 is built from 13 residues. Germline loops: CDR1 MNHEY, CDR2 SVGAGI. The CDR3 DNA reads TGTGCCAGCAGTTACCAGGGGAGCACTGAAGCTTTCTTT. This encodes CASSYQGSTEAFF.

The rearrangement joins TRBV3-1 (or the pseudogene TRBV3-2) to TRBJ1-5; no clear D gene. The CDR3 sequence is 12 residues long. Germline values: CDR1 LGHDT, CDR2 YNNKEL (reference sequence). Trimming cost V 2 bases and J 4 bases, with 3 bases left between them. Here the CDR3 reads CASSQLNQPQHF. Here the CDR3 DNA reads TGTGCCAGCAGCCAACTTAATCAGCCCCAGCATTTT.

The rearrangement joins TRBV19 to TRBJ2-6, with D possibly being TRBD1 (6 bases). Between the trimmed V and J ends, which lost 6 bases and 0 bases, there was a span of 9 bases. In germline, CDR1 is LNHDA, CDR2 SQIVND (reference sequence). The CDR3 consists of 15 residues. The chain's CDR3 is CASRDSPSGANVLTF. CDR3 coding DNA: TGTGCCAGTAGGGACAGTCCCTCTGGGGCCAACGTCCTGACTTTC.

The chain uses TRBV7-6 and TRBJ2-2; the match to TRBD1 covers 7 bases. This CDR3 region has 15 residues. Losses at the gene ends were 5 bases for V and 1 base for J; bases not matched to a gene: 4. Germline values: CDR1 SGHVS, CDR2 FNYEAQ. The CDR3 DNA follows: TGTGCCAGCAGCCCCCGGACAGGGAACACCGGGGAGCTGTTTTTT. It specifies CASSPRTGNTGELFF.

The V gene is TRBV2, the J gene TRBJ2-7; 11 bases are shared with TRBD2. This CDR3 has 17 residues. In germline, CDR1 is SNHLY, CDR2 FYNNEI. V shed 5 bases, J shed 5 bases, and the junction held 14 bases outside the gene matches. The CDR3 region has the DNA TGTGCCAGCAGTCCTCATAGCGGGAGGGCTGCAGGGAACGAGCAGTACTTC. This codes for CASSPHSGRAAGNEQYF.